Described below is a single T cell receptor (beta chain) sequence and its context. Germline V gene sequence: CDR1 MDHEN, CDR2 SYDVKM. V was pared by 5 bases and J by 5 bases, with 3 bases of the junction left unmatched. The CDR3 contains 15 residues. This sample was taken from a study of neoadjuvant anti-PD-1 for oral cavity cancer. Libraries were prepared by immunoSEQ multiplex PCR; TCRdb keeps only in-frame clonotypes and omits some of them. The sample contains some 15,000 clones, 75% to 85% of which appear only once. Regarding time point: after neoadjuvant nivolumab, at surgical resection. Sequences were derived from PBMCs, sampled after nivolumab (anti-PD-1) treatment. This clonotype originated in a person aged 40 to 85 with oral cavity squamous cell carcinoma. The V gene is TRBV28, the J gene TRBJ2-1; 13 nucleotides align to TRBD2. The CDR3 DNA reads as TGTGCCAGCAGTCTCGGGACTAGCGGGAACAATGAGCAGTTCTTC. Its protein product is CASSLGTSGNNEQFF.